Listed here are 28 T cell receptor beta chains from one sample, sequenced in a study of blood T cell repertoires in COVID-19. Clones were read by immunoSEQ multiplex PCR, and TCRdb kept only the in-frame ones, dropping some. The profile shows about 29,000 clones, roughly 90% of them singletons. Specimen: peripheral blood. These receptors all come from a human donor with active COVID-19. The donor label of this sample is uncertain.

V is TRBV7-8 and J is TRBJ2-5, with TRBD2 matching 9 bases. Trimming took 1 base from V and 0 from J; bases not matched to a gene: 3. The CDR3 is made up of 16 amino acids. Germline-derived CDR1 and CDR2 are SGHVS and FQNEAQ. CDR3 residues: CASSLVPSGDQETQYF. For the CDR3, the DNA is TGTGCCAGCAGCTTAGTTCCTAGCGGGGACCAAGAGACCCAGTACTTC.

DNA for the CDR3: TGCGCCAGCAGCTTGGACGGGACAGGGTTTGGAAACACCATATATTTT. It specifies CASSLDGTGFGNTIYF. The chain joins TRBV5-1 to TRBJ1-3, with TRBD1 matching 9 bases. CDR1 and CDR2 (germline): SGHRS, YFSETQ. This CDR3 region has 16 residues. V shed 0 bases, J shed 3 bases, and the junction held 4 bases outside the gene matches.

The CDR3 DNA is TGTGCCAGCACAGGACTAGCACACAATGAGCAGTTCTTC. It specifies CASTGLAHNEQFF. This chain joins TRBV2 and TRBJ2-1, with TRBD2 matching 8 bases. Germline CDR1 SNHLY, CDR2 FYNNEI. V was pared by 7 bases and J by 5 bases, with 4 bases of the junction left unmatched. This CDR3 contains 13 residues.

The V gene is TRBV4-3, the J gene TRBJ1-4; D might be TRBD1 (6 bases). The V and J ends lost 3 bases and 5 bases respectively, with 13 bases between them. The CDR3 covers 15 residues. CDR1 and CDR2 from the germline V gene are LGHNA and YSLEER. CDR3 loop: CASSQREGQNEKLFF. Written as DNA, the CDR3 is TGCGCCAGCAGCCAGAGAGAAGGACAGAATGAAAAACTGTTTTTT.

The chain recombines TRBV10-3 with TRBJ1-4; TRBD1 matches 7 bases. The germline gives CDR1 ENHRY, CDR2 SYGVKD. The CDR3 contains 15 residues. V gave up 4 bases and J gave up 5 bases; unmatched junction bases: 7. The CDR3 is CAISGGDSQNEKLFF. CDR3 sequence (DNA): TGTGCCATCAGTGGGGGGGACAGCCAAAATGAAAAACTGTTTTTT.

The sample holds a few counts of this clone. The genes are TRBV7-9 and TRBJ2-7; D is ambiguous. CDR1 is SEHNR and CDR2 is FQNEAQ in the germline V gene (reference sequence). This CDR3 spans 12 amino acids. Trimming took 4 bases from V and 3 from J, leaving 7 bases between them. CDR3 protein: CASSSQIYEQYF. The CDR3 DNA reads TGTGCCAGCAGCTCTCAGATCTACGAGCAGTACTTC.

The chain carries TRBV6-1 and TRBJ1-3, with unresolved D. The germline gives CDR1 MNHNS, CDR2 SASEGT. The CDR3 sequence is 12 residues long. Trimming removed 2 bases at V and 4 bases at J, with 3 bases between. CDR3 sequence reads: CASSERGNTIYF. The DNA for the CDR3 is TGTGCCAGCAGTGAACGGGGAAACACCATATATTTT.

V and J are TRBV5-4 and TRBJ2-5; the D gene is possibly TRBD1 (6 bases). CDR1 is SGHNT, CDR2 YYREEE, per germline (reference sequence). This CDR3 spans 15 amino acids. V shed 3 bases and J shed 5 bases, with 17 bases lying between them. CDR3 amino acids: CASSYTGYGSETQYF. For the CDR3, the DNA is TGTGCCAGCAGCTACACAGGGTATGGTTCGGAGACCCAGTACTTC.

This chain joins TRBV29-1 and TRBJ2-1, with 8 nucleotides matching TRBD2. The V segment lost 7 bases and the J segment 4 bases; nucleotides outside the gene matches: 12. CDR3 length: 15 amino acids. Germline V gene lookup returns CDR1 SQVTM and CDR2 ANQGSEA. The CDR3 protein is CSGRPLAGTYNEQFF. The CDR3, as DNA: TGCAGCGGCCGACCCTTAGCGGGGACGTACAATGAGCAGTTCTTC.

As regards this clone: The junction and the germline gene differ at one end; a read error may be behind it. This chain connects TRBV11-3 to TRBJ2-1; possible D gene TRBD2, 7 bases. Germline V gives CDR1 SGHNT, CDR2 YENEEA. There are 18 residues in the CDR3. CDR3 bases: TGTGCCAGCAGCTTAGAGTGGGGAGGGACACCTTCCTCCAATGAGCAGTTCTTC. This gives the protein CASSLEWGGTPSSNEQFF.

The CDR3 coding sequence is TGTGCCAGCAGCCAGGCACAGGGAACCGCGGGGACCCAGTACTTC. Its translation: CASSQAQGTAGTQYF. V gene TRBV4-2 combines with J gene TRBJ2-5; the D gene is possibly TRBD1 (6 bases). Germline V gives CDR1 LGHNA, CDR2 YNFKEQ. CDR3 length: 15 amino acids. V lost 3 bases and J 7 bases, leaving 18 bases between the germline ends.

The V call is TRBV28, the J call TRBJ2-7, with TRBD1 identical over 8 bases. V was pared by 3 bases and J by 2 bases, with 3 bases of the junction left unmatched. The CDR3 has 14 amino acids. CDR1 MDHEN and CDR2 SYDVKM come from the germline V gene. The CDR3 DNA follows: TGTGCCAGCAGTTTGGGACAGGCCCCCTACGAGCAGTACTTC. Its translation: CASSLGQAPYEQYF.

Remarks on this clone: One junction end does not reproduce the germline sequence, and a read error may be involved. The CDR3 sequence is CASSILREGRDKNGQFF. Here the CDR3 DNA reads TGTGCCAGTAGTATATTAAGAGAAGGGAGGGACAAGAATGGGCAGTTCTTC. This chain connects TRBV19 to TRBJ2-1; D might be TRBD2 (7 bases). This CDR3 is built from 17 residues. Germline V lookup: CDR1 LNHDA, CDR2 SQIVND (reference sequence).

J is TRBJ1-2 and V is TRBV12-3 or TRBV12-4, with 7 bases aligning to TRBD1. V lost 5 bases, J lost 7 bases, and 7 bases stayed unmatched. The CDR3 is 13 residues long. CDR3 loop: CASSRQGSVGYTF. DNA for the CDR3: TGTGCCAGCAGTCGACAGGGATCGGTTGGCTACACCTTC.

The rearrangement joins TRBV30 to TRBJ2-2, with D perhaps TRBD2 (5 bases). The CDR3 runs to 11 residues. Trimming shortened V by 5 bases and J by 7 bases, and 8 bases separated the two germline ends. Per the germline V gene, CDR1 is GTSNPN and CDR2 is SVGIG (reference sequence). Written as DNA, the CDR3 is TGTGCCTGGGGGGAGTACGGGGAGCTGTTTTTT. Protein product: CAWGEYGELFF.

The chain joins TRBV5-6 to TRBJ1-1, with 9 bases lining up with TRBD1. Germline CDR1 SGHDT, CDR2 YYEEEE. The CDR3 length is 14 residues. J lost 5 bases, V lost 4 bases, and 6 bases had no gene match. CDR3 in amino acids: CASSLGDRATEAFF. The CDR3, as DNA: TGTGCCAGCAGCCTTGGGGACAGGGCAACTGAAGCTTTCTTT.

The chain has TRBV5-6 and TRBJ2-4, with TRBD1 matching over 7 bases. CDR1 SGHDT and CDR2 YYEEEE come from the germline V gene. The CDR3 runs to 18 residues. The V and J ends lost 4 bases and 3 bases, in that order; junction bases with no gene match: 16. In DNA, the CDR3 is TGTGCCAGCAGCCCCACCGGGACAGTTGGCCTGGTCAAAAACATTCAGTACTTC. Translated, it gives CASSPTGTVGLVKNIQYF.

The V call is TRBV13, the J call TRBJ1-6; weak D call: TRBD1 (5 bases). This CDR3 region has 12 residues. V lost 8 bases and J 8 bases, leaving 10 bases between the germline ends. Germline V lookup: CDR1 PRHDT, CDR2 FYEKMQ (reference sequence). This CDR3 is CASAWGDSPLHF. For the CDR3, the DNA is TGTGCCAGCGCTTGGGGGGATTCACCCCTCCACTTT. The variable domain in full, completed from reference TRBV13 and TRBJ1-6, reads AAGVIQSPRHLIKEKRETATLKCYPIPRHDTVYWYQQGPGQDPQFLISFYEKMQSDKGSIPDRFSAQQFSDYHSELNMSSLELGDSALYFCASAWGDSPLHFGNGTRLTVT.

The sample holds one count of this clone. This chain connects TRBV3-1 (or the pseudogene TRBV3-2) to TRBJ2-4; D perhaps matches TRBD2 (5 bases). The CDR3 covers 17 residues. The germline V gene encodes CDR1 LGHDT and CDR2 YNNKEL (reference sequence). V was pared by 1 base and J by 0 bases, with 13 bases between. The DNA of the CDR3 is TGTGCCAGCAGCCAAGGCCGAGCGGCTCTAGCCAAAAACATTCAGTACTTC. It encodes CASSQGRAALAKNIQYF.

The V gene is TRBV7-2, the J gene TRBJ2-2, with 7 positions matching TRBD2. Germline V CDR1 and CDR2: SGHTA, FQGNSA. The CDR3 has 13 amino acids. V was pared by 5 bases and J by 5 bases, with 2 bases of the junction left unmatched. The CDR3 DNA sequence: TGTGCCAGCAGCCGACTAGCTACCGGGGAGCTGTTTTTT. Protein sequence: CASSRLATGELFF.

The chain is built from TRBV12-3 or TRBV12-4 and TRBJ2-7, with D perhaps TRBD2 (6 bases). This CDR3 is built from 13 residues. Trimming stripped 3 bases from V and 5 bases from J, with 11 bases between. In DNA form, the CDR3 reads TGTGCCAGCAGTTTGCGGGACTTGAACGAGCAGTACTTC. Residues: CASSLRDLNEQYF.

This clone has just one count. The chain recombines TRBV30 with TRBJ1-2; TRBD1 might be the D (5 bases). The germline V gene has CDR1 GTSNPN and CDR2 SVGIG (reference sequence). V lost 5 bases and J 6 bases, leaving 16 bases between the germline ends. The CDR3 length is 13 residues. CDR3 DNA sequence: TGTGCCTGGTACTCGCAGGGAGGAAATGGCTACACCTTC. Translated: CAWYSQGGNGYTF.

CDR3 protein: CASSSRRRDGYTF. DNA for the CDR3: TGTGCCAGCAGCTCGCGGAGGAGGGATGGCTACACCTTC. The genes are TRBV7-2 and TRBJ1-2, with D unresolved. V was pared by 4 bases and J by 6 bases, with 12 bases between. The CDR3 is made up of 13 amino acids. Germline CDR1 and CDR2: SGHTA and FQGNSA.

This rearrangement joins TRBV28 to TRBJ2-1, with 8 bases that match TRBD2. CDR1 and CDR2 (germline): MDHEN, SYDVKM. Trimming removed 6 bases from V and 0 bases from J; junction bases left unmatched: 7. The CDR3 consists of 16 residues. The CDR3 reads CASSSGRRGSYNEQFF. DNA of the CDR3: TGTGCCAGCAGCAGCGGGAGAAGGGGCTCCTACAATGAGCAGTTCTTC.

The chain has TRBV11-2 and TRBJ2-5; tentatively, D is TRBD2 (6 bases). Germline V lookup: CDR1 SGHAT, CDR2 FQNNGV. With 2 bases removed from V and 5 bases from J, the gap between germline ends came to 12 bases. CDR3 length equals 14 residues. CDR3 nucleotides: TGTGCCAGCAGCTTACAGGGCGGGGTGGAGACCCAGTACTTC. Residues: CASSLQGGVETQYF.

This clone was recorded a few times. The CDR3 here is CASSQSGGGYTF. The CDR3 DNA follows: TGTGCCAGCAGCCAATCTGGGGGCGGCTACACCTTC. The chain joins TRBV3-1 (or the pseudogene TRBV3-2) to TRBJ1-2; D perhaps matches TRBD1 (6 bases). This CDR3 contains 12 residues. Germline V gene lookup returns CDR1 LGHDT and CDR2 YNNKEL (reference sequence). V was cut by 2 bases and J by 8 bases, with 9 bases left in between.

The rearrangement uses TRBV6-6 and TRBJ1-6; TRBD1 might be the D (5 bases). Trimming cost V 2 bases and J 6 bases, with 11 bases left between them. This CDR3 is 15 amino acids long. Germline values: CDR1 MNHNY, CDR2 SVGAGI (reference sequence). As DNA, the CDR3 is TGTGCCAGCAGTTACCCGGACACAAGTAATTCACCCCTCCACTTT. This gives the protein CASSYPDTSNSPLHF.

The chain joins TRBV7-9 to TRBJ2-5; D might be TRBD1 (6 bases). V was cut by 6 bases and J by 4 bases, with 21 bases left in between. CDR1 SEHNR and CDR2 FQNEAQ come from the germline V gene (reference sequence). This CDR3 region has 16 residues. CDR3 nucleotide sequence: TGTGCCAGCAGTTTACAGGGCTGGGTGACAGGAGAGACCCAGTACTTC. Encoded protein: CASSLQGWVTGETQYF.